This entry lists 21 T cell receptor beta chains sequenced from one sample in a study of blood T cell repertoires in COVID-19. Here immunoSEQ multiplex PCR was the method, and the copy in TCRdb shows in-frame clones only, minus some. The profile covers about 50,000 clones, with about 84% appearing a single time and 2% to 2.5% taken by the ten largest. The sample taken for sequencing was peripheral blood. These receptor sequences come from a woman aged 60-70 years with acute or convalescent COVID-19.

The J gene is TRBJ1-4, the V gene TRBV11-2, with 8 bases lining up with TRBD1. The CDR3 has 15 residues. Germline loops: CDR1 SGHAT, CDR2 FQNNGV. V dropped 3 bases and J dropped 4; count of bases not matched to a gene: 4. The CDR3 DNA is TGTGCCAGCAGCTTCGGGACAGGAATTAATGAAAAACTGTTTTTT. Translation: CASSFGTGINEKLFF.

This CDR3 is CASSYSGQGGNTIYF. CDR3 coding DNA: TGTGCCAGCAGTTACTCGGGACAGGGCGGAAACACCATATATTTT. This chain uses TRBV6-5 with TRBJ1-3; 9 bases match TRBD1. The CDR3 is made up of 15 amino acids. Germline V gene lookup returns CDR1 MNHEY and CDR2 SVGAGI. Trimming cost V 0 bases and J 4 bases; bases outside gene matches: 1.

V and J are TRBV6-5 and TRBJ2-7; 7 nucleotides agree with TRBD1. Looked up from germline, CDR1 is MNHEY and CDR2 is SVGAGI. The CDR3 sequence is 15 residues long. With V trimmed by 6 bases and J by 3 bases, 11 bases remained unmatched. The CDR3, as DNA: TGTGCCAGCAGCCTTAAGACAGGGTTTGTCTACGAGCAGTACTTC. This codes for CASSLKTGFVYEQYF.

This chain connects TRBV4-1 to TRBJ2-2, with 9 bases that match TRBD1. CDR3 length: 16 amino acids. V was pared by 2 bases and J by 2 bases, with 3 bases of the junction left unmatched. Germline V gene sequence: CDR1 MGHRA, CDR2 YSYEKL. In nucleotides, the CDR3 is TGCGCCAGCAGCCAAAGGGGACAGGGTAACACCGGGGAGCTGTTTTTT. Protein product: CASSQRGQGNTGELFF.

This sequence joins TRBV6-5 and TRBJ2-5; 8 bases map to TRBD1. J was trimmed by 6 bases and V by 6 bases; bases with no gene match: 12. Germline V gene sequence: CDR1 MNHEY, CDR2 SVGAGI. The CDR3 consists of 15 residues. Written as DNA, the CDR3 is TGTGCCAGCAGGCTGTCCCGGACAGGGTTTCAGACCCAGTACTTC. Translated: CASRLSRTGFQTQYF.

V gene TRBV7-2 combines with J gene TRBJ1-2; 9 bases map to TRBD1. CDR1 and CDR2 from the germline V gene are SGHTA and FQGNSA. V lost 7 bases, J lost 2 bases, and 2 bases stayed unmatched. CDR3 length: 13 amino acids. The CDR3 loop reads CASIGTGNYGYTF. CDR3 bases: TGTGCCAGCATAGGGACAGGGAACTATGGCTACACCTTC.

The chain joins TRBV11-2 to TRBJ2-7; TRBD2 matches at 8 bases. This CDR3 has 17 residues. J lost 6 bases, V lost 5 bases, and 18 bases had no gene match. The germline V gene encodes CDR1 SGHAT and CDR2 FQNNGV. CDR3 nucleotide sequence: TGTGCCAGCAGCCTCCACCTGGGGGGACTAGGAGGGCTCGAGCAGTACTTC. It specifies CASSLHLGGLGGLEQYF.

The chain uses TRBV9 and TRBJ2-3, with D possibly TRBD2 on 5 matching bases. The CDR3 is made up of 14 amino acids. Trimming shortened V by 4 bases and J by 2 bases, and 11 bases separated the two germline ends. Germline V gives CDR1 SGDLS, CDR2 YYNGEE. The DNA for the CDR3 is TGTGCCAGCAGCCCGGAGGCACACACAGATACGCAGTATTTT. As protein: CASSPEAHTDTQYF.

This clone has just one count. The genes are TRBV7-3 and TRBJ1-5; D perhaps matches TRBD1 (6 bases). CDR1 is SGHTA and CDR2 is FQGTGA in the germline V gene. Trimming shortened V by 5 bases and J by 5 bases, and 10 bases separated the two germline ends. CDR3 length equals 13 residues. Written as DNA, the CDR3 is TGTGCCAGCAGCCAGGGGCGGGATCAGCCCCAGCATTTT. Its translation: CASSQGRDQPQHF.

This chain uses TRBV28 with TRBJ1-2; D may be TRBD1 (6 bases). Trimming cost V 5 bases and J 4 bases, with 17 bases left between them. Germline assignment: CDR1 MDHEN and CDR2 SYDVKM. CDR3 length equals 15 residues. The CDR3 bases are TGTGCCAGCAGTCTAGGGGGGGGCGGGTTCTATGGCTACACCTTC. This encodes CASSLGGGGFYGYTF.

J is TRBJ1-3 and V is TRBV3-1 (or the pseudogene TRBV3-2); D possibly corresponds to TRBD1 (6 bases). CDR3 length equals 19 residues. Trimming cost V 1 base and J 5 bases, with 24 bases left between them. Germline-derived CDR1 and CDR2 are LGHDT and YNNKEL (reference sequence). CDR3 bases: TGTGCCAGCAGCCAAGGGGCCGGCAGGGGTAGGGGAACTAGAAACACCATATATTTT. Encoded protein: CASSQGAGRGRGTRNTIYF.

The V gene is TRBV6-2 or TRBV6-3, the J gene TRBJ2-7, with 9 bases aligning to TRBD2. Per the germline V gene, CDR1 is MNHEY and CDR2 is SVGEGT. The trim removed 4 bases at V and 2 bases at J, leaving 6 bases unmatched. This CDR3 has 15 amino acids. CDR3 amino acids: CASSFRTSVAYEQYF. CDR3 DNA: TGTGCCAGCAGTTTTAGGACTAGCGTCGCCTACGAGCAGTACTTC.

The sample holds a few counts of this clone. V is TRBV19 and J is TRBJ2-3; D not resolved. This CDR3 contains 17 residues. Germline V lookup: CDR1 LNHDA, CDR2 SQIVND (reference sequence). V lost 5 bases, J lost 0 bases, and 18 bases lay in between. CDR3 sequence: CASSGRRLYSSTDTQYF. CDR3 sequence (DNA): TGTGCCAGTAGTGGCCGCCGACTTTACTCTAGCACAGATACGCAGTATTTT.

This clone came up once. The V gene is TRBV6-1, the J gene TRBJ2-1; TRBD1 matches 7 bases. The CDR3 has 15 residues. V shed 1 base and J 8 bases; nucleotides not matched to a gene: 8. The germline CDR1 and CDR2 sequences are MNHNS and SASEGT. In DNA, the CDR3 is TGTGCCAGCAGTGAAGGGGGACAGAGGCGGGATGAGCAGTTCTTC. It specifies CASSEGGQRRDEQFF.

This clone was found once. In nucleotides, the CDR3 is TGTGCCAGCCGGGAGGGGGGACTTAACACTGAAGCTTTCTTT. Amino acid sequence: CASREGGLNTEAFF. This chain uses TRBV3-1 (or the pseudogene TRBV3-2) with TRBJ1-1; weak D call: TRBD1 (6 bases). The germline gives CDR1 LGHDT, CDR2 YNNKEL (reference sequence). The V gene lost 8 bases and the J gene lost 2 bases, with 15 bases spanning the gap. The CDR3 covers 14 residues.

The rearrangement links TRBV7-3 to TRBJ2-6; TRBD1 matches at 7 bases. Trimming at V came to 4 bases and at J to 1 base, leaving 1 base not matched to a gene. Per the germline V gene, CDR1 is SGHTA and CDR2 is FQGTGA. The CDR3 totals 15 residues. The CDR3 bases are TGTGCCAGCAGCTGGGACAGTTCTGGGGCCAACGTCCTGACTTTC. Its protein is CASSWDSSGANVLTF.

The V call is TRBV4-1, the J call TRBJ1-2; D uncertain. The CDR3 covers 14 residues. With 1 base removed from V and 6 bases from J, the gap between germline ends came to 12 bases. Germline CDR1 is MGHRA and CDR2 is YSYEKL. Here the CDR3 reads CASSQVSREDGYTF. The CDR3 nucleotides read TGCGCCAGCAGCCAAGTAAGCCGGGAAGATGGCTACACCTTC.

This chain connects TRBV19 to TRBJ1-6; D perhaps matches TRBD1 (5 bases). Trimming removed 5 bases at V and 0 bases at J, with 8 bases between. Germline values: CDR1 LNHDA, CDR2 SQIVND (reference sequence). CDR3 length: 15 residues. CDR3 nucleotide sequence: TGTGCCAGTAGTGAAGGGGTCTCCTATAATTCACCCCTCCACTTT. Protein: CASSEGVSYNSPLHF.

The rearrangement uses TRBV2 and TRBJ2-1, with 14 bases lining up with TRBD2. The CDR3 is 15 residues long. The V gene end was trimmed by 6 bases and the J gene end by 6 bases; junction bases not matched to a gene: 4. Germline values: CDR1 SNHLY, CDR2 FYNNEI. For the CDR3, the DNA is TGTGCCAGCAGCCCCGGGACTAGCGGGGGCAATGAGCAGTTCTTC. This codes for CASSPGTSGGNEQFF.

The chain employs TRBV2 and TRBJ1-5; D ambiguous. The CDR3 loop spans 14 amino acids. The V gene's germline CDR1 is SNHLY and CDR2 FYNNEI. Trimming shortened V by 4 bases and J by 2 bases, and 9 bases separated the two germline ends. The CDR3 DNA follows: TGTGCCAGCAGTGGAAACACACGCAATCAGCCCCAGCATTTT. Encoded protein: CASSGNTRNQPQHF.

The chain employs TRBV5-5 and TRBJ2-7, with 8 bases matching TRBD1. After removal of 4 bases from V and 4 bases from J, the junction contained 7 bases not matched to a gene. The V gene's germline CDR1 is SGHKS and CDR2 YYEKEE (reference sequence). The CDR3 has 14 residues. This chain's CDR3 is CASSPGQGVYEQYF. The CDR3 DNA follows: TGTGCCAGCAGCCCCGGACAGGGTGTGTACGAGCAGTACTTC.